This TCR beta chain was sequenced for a study of T cells after yellow fever vaccination. A remark on this clonotype: Its antigen is still unknown.

Study-wide points: Among primary-vaccination clones, most reappeared after the booster, at approximately 97% for CD4 and approximately 90% for CD8. Overlap between CD4 and CD8 compartments was detected for a small share of clonotypes.

V was pared by 0 bases and J by 0 bases, with 12 bases between. The CDR3 totals 16 residues. Looked up from germline, CDR1 is LGHNA and CDR2 is YSLEER. By 5'RACE template switching, TCR cDNA was produced, with a universal primer site and UMIs added in the process. TCRdb passed the 5' RACE reads through MiXCR, listing each CDR3 protein once. This sample yields tens of thousands of distinct CDR3 sequences, of which approximately 7.5% are seen a single time; 41% belongs to the top ten. The sequencing here drew on CD8+ T cells sorted from PBMCs, taken on the day of the yellow fever booster vaccination. The source is a man aged 25 to 45 who received the YFV17D yellow fever vaccine. The chain carries TRBV4-3 and TRBJ2-7; the D gene is possibly TRBD2 (6 bases). CDR3 residues: CASSQDVAGSSYEQYF. The CDR3 bases are TGCGCCAGCAGCCAAGATGTGGCGGGGAGCTCCTACGAGCAGTACTTC.